The next 25 T cell receptor beta chains were all read from a single sample in a study of T-cell memory formation after mild COVID-19. TCRdb re-derived calls from the 5' RACE reads in MiXCR, one entry per CDR3 protein. The sample comprises about 350,000 distinct CDR3 sequences, 14% of which are singletons, and 22% rests with the top ten. Sequenced input: PBMCs or a T cell subset sorted from them (not recorded which). All receptors derive from a man aged 18 to 29 who had mild COVID-19 (a few samples of this study predate the infection). Cell type and time point are not known.

This clonotype was counted a few times. This chain links TRBV7-2 with TRBJ2-1; 11 bases line up with TRBD1. The CDR3 runs 15 residues. V lost 5 bases to trimming and J lost 9 bases; unmatched junction nucleotides: 9. Germline V CDR1 and CDR2: SGHTA, FQGNSA. CDR3 DNA sequence: TGTGCCAGCAGCCTGTGGACAGGGGGCATCAGTGAGCAGTTCTTC. The encoded protein is CASSLWTGGISEQFF.

The chain has TRBV5-1 and TRBJ1-1; 7 nucleotides line up with TRBD1. V trimming: 4 bases; J trimming: 10 bases; junction bases outside the gene matches: 13. Per germline, CDR1 SGHRS and CDR2 YFSETQ. This CDR3 has 14 residues. CDR3: CASSEGQSSRRAFF. As DNA, the CDR3 is TGCGCCAGCAGCGAGGGACAGTCCAGTCGGCGAGCTTTCTTT.

CDR3 sequence: CASRAQGSYNEQFF. The CDR3 nucleotides read TGTGCCAGCAGGGCACAGGGCTCCTACAATGAGCAGTTCTTC. This chain links TRBV6-5 with TRBJ2-1, with D possibly matching TRBD1 (6 bases). From germline, CDR1 is MNHEY and CDR2 SVGAGI. The V and J ends lost 6 bases and 0 bases respectively, with 9 bases between them. The CDR3 spans 14 residues.

The CDR3 region is CSAEDEGFGETQYF. DNA of the CDR3: TGCAGTGCTGAAGACGAAGGGTTCGGAGAGACCCAGTACTTC. This chain uses TRBV20-1 with TRBJ2-5, with D unclear. V gave up 5 bases and J gave up 4 bases, with 17 bases separating them. Germline V gene sequence: CDR1 DFQATT, CDR2 SNEGSKA (reference sequence). The CDR3 totals 14 residues.

In DNA, the CDR3 is TGTGCCAGCAGCCAAGATTTCCTTTCGGCAGGGAGGGGTGAAGCTTTCTTT. Its translation is CASSQDFLSAGRGEAFF. The gene calls are TRBV3-1 and TRBJ1-1, with D possibly being TRBD1 (5 bases). V dropped 0 bases and J dropped 7 bases, with 21 bases sitting between them. Germline CDR1 is LGHDT and CDR2 is YNNKEL (reference sequence). The length of the CDR3 is 17 residues.

The chain is built from TRBV11-3 and TRBJ1-1, with TRBD1 matching 7 bases. The junction had 3 bases not matched to a gene; V was cut back by 4 bases and J by 4 bases. The CDR3 is 13 residues long. Looked up from germline, CDR1 is SGHNT and CDR2 is YENEEA. The chain's CDR3 is CASSSQGFTEAFF. The CDR3 DNA follows: TGTGCCAGCAGCTCACAGGGGTTCACTGAAGCTTTCTTT.

This clonotype was picked up a small number of times. This sequence joins TRBV6-2 or TRBV6-3 and TRBJ2-7; D gene uncertain. The CDR3 runs to 17 residues. Between the trimmed V and J ends, which lost 2 bases and 2 bases, there was a span of 19 bases. Germline V gene sequence: CDR1 MNHEY, CDR2 SVGEGT. The CDR3 reads CASSYRVVNARTYEQYV. CDR3 DNA sequence: TGTGCCAGCAGTTACCGCGTAGTGAACGCACGGACCTACGAGCAGTACGTC.

The chain combines TRBV6-6 with TRBJ2-7, with TRBD1 identical over 10 bases. From germline, CDR1 is MNHNY and CDR2 SVGAGI (reference sequence). The ends lost 5 bases at V and 6 bases at J; junction bases unmatched: 7. The CDR3 consists of 14 residues. The CDR3 is CASSLRDRGPEQYF. The CDR3 DNA sequence: TGTGCCAGCAGTCTCCGGGACAGGGGTCCCGAGCAGTACTTC.

This rearrangement joins TRBV6-6 to TRBJ1-2; perhaps TRBD1 as D (5 bases). Germline V gene lookup returns CDR1 MNHNY and CDR2 SVGAGI (reference sequence). The V end lost 0 bases, the J end lost 4 bases, and 12 bases lay between the germline ends. The CDR3 is 15 residues long. The CDR3 DNA reads TGTGCCAGCAGTTACTCGAGCAGGGATTCCTATGGCTACACCTTC. Amino acid sequence: CASSYSSRDSYGYTF.

Note on this clonotype: The CDR3 does not end in the conserved phenylalanine or tryptophan, so this is likely a read error. The chain couples TRBV6-2 or TRBV6-3 to TRBJ2-5; TRBD1 is a possible D gene (5 bases). This CDR3 comprises 15 residues. The V gene lost 3 bases and the J gene lost 5 bases, with 16 bases spanning the gap. From germline, CDR1 is MNHEY and CDR2 SVGEGT. The CDR3 DNA sequence: TGTGCCAGCAGTTATGCAGGGTGGATCGCGGAGACCCAGTACCTC. Amino acids: CASSYAGWIAETQYL.

This clonotype was counted between two and nine times. In DNA form, the CDR3 reads TGTGCCAGCTCACTTGGGGCCGAGGGGACAGATACGCAGTATTTT. It is translated as CASSLGAEGTDTQYF. The V gene is TRBV18, the J gene TRBJ2-3; D possibly matches TRBD1 or TRBD2 (5 bases each). Deletions cut 4 bases from V and 3 bases from J, with 14 bases between. The germline gives CDR1 KGHSH, CDR2 LQKENI. The CDR3 sequence is 15 residues long.

CDR3 in DNA: TGCGCCAGCAGCCGAGAGGGGCACAGGGGTAGCGAACAGTTCTTC. Its protein product is CASSREGHRGSEQFF. The chain links TRBV4-3 to TRBJ2-1; 7 bases fit TRBD1. CDR1 and CDR2 from the germline V gene are LGHNA and YSLEER. V gave up 4 bases and J gave up 13 bases; unmatched junction bases: 16. This CDR3 is built from 15 residues.

This chain joins TRBV20-1 and TRBJ1-2; D is perhaps TRBD1 (6 bases). Per the germline V gene, CDR1 is DFQATT and CDR2 is SNEGSKA (reference sequence). V lost 6 bases and J 8 bases, leaving 19 bases between the germline ends. The CDR3 runs 13 residues. CDR3 residues: CSAVPGGLGGYTF. The CDR3 DNA sequence: TGCAGTGCCGTACCTGGGGGGCTGGGGGGCTACACCTTC.

This chain joins TRBV6-6 and TRBJ1-6; the D gene is possibly TRBD1 (5 bases). V lost 0 bases to trimming and J lost 10 bases, with 16 bases between them. Germline V gives CDR1 MNHNY, CDR2 SVGAGI (reference sequence). The CDR3 runs to 16 residues. CDR3 DNA: TGTGCCAGCAGTTACTCAGGCGGGGGATTCGGATCACCCCTCCACTTT. Translating gives CASSYSGGGFGSPLHF.

The chain is built from TRBV4-3 and TRBJ2-2, with a weak D call TRBD2 (6 bases). This CDR3 is built from 16 residues. In germline, CDR1 is LGHNA, CDR2 YSLEER. Trimming cost V 1 base and J 4 bases, with 13 bases left between them. The CDR3 nucleotides are TGCGCCAGCAGCCAAGGTGCGGGGCTTAGCACCGGGGAGCTGTTTTTT. It encodes CASSQGAGLSTGELFF.

This chain links TRBV7-2 with TRBJ2-7; TRBD1 is a possible D gene (5 bases). Germline V lookup: CDR1 SGHTA, CDR2 FQGNSA. V was pared by 5 bases and J by 4 bases, with 12 bases between. This CDR3 contains 13 residues. The CDR3 is CASSTGPGYEQYV. The CDR3 DNA reads TGTGCCAGCAGCACCGGGCCAGGGTACGAGCAGTACGTC.

The table lists this clonotype with a few counts. The chain employs TRBV7-3 and TRBJ1-3; the D gene is possibly TRBD1 (5 bases). Per the germline V gene, CDR1 is SGHTA and CDR2 is FQGTGA. CDR3 length: 15 amino acids. The V and J ends lost 1 base and 0 bases respectively, with 7 bases between them. The CDR3 spells CASSLIGTSGNTIYF. CDR3 DNA: TGTGCCAGCAGCTTAATAGGGACCTCTGGAAACACCATATATTTT.

This clonotype was found a few times. The rearrangement uses TRBV27 and TRBJ2-5; TRBD1 or TRBD2 may be the D gene (5 bases each). This CDR3 has 15 residues. CDR1 and CDR2 from the germline V gene are MNHEY and SMNVEV (reference sequence). V was shortened by 8 bases and J by 5 bases, with 21 bases between the two germline ends. CDR3 coding DNA: TGTGCCAGCTGCCAGCTCGGGACCAGCAGGGAGACCCAGTACTTC. It codes for CASCQLGTSRETQYF.

The chain employs TRBV20-1 and TRBJ2-1; perhaps TRBD1 as D (6 bases). V lost 6 bases and J lost 5, with 23 bases in between. Germline V CDR1 and CDR2: DFQATT, SNEGSKA (reference sequence). The CDR3 loop spans 16 amino acids. The CDR3 is CSARGHHRDPNNEQFF. The CDR3 nucleotides read TGCAGTGCCAGGGGACACCACAGGGACCCAAACAATGAGCAGTTCTTC.

In its sample, this clonotype was seen a few times. This chain uses TRBV5-1 with TRBJ2-2; 12 nucleotides agree with TRBD2. This CDR3 region has 15 residues. In germline, CDR1 is SGHRS, CDR2 YFSETQ. The trim removed 5 bases at V and 6 bases at J, leaving 5 bases unmatched. CDR3 nucleotide sequence: TGCGCCAGCAGGACTAGCGGGGGAATATCCGGGGAGCTGTTTTTT. Translating gives CASRTSGGISGELFF.

The V call is TRBV11-2, the J call TRBJ2-5, with 10 positions matching TRBD2. V lost 0 bases to trimming and J lost 4 bases; unmatched junction nucleotides: 5. Germline CDR1 and CDR2: SGHAT and FQNNGV. The CDR3 consists of 16 residues. The CDR3 DNA sequence: TGTGCCAGCAGCTTAGAAAGGCTAGCGGGAGCAGAGACCCAGTACTTC. Encoded protein: CASSLERLAGAETQYF.

The chain uses TRBV12-3 or TRBV12-4 and TRBJ1-2, with D unresolved. With 3 bases removed from V and 8 bases from J, the gap between germline ends came to 16 bases. The CDR3 runs to 14 residues. In nucleotides, the CDR3 is TGTGCCAGCAGTTTTCAAAGTAGGGTCGGCGGCTACACCTTC. This encodes CASSFQSRVGGYTF.

The rearrangement joins TRBV20-1 to TRBJ2-2, with unresolved D. Trimming pared 3 bases from V and 1 base from J, leaving 9 bases between. This CDR3 has 14 amino acids. CDR1 DFQATT and CDR2 SNEGSKA come from the germline V gene (reference sequence). The CDR3 DNA is TGCAGTGCTAGGGGTGGTAGGAACACCGGGGAGCTGTTTTTT. It is translated as CSARGGRNTGELFF.

This clonotype was picked up a small number of times. The V call is TRBV28, the J call TRBJ1-1; D is unresolved. CDR3 length: 15 residues. V was cut by 5 bases and J by 1 base, with 14 bases left in between. Germline V lookup: CDR1 MDHEN, CDR2 SYDVKM. The CDR3 protein is CASSTSGYRNTEAFF. The DNA of the CDR3 is TGTGCCAGCAGTACGTCCGGGTATCGGAACACTGAAGCTTTCTTT.

There are a few counts of this clonotype. The V and J genes are TRBV6-5 and TRBJ1-5; D is ambiguous. The CDR3 is made up of 14 amino acids. V dropped 6 bases and J dropped 4 bases, with 13 bases sitting between them. Germline V lookup: CDR1 MNHEY, CDR2 SVGAGI. CDR3 DNA: TGTGCCAGCAGGGTAAGGTTGGGTAATCAGCCCCAGCATTTT. Translating it yields CASRVRLGNQPQHF.